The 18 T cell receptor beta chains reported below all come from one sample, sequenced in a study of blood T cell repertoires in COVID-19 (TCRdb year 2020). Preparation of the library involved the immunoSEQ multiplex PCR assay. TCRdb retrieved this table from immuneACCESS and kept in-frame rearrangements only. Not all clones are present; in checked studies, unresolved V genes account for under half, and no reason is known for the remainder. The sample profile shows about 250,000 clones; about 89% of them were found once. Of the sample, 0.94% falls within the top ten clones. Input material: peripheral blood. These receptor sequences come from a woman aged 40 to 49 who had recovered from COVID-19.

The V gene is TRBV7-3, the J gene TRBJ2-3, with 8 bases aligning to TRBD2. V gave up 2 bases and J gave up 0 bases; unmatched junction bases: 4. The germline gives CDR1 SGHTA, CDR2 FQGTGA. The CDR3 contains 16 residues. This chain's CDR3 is CASSLQAGASTDTQYF. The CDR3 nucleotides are TGTGCCAGCAGCTTACAAGCGGGGGCTAGCACAGATACGCAGTATTTT.

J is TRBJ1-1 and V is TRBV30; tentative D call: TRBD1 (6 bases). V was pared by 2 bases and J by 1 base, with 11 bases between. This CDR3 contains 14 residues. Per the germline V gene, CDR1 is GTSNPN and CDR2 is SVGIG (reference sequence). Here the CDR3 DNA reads TGTGCCTGGAGTCGGACAGACTCGAACACTGAAGCTTTCTTT. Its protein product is CAWSRTDSNTEAFF.

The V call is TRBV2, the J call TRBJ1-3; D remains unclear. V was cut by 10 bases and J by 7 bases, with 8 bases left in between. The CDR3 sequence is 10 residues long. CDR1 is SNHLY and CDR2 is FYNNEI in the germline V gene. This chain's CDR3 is CATGGNTIYF. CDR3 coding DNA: TGTGCCACCGGAGGTAACACCATATATTTT. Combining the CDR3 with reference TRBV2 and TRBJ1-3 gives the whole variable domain EPEVTQTPSHQVTQMGQEVILRCVPISNHLYFYWYRQILGQKVEFLVSFYNNEISEKSEIFDDQFSVERPDGSNFTLKIRSTKLEDSAMYFCATGGNTIYFGEGSWLTVV.

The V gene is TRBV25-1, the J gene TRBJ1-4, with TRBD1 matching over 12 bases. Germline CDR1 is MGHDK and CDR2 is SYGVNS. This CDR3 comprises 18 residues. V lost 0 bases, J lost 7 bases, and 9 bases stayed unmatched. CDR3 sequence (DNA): TGTGCCAGCAGTGAATATAGCGGGACAGGGGGCGCGGGTGAAAAACTGTTTTTT. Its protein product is CASSEYSGTGGAGEKLFF. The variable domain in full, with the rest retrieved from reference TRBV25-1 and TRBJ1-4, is EADIYQTPRYLVIGTGKKITLECSQTMGHDKMYWYQQDPGMELHLIHYSYGVNSTEKGDLSSESTVSRIRTEHFPLTLESARPSHTSQYLCASSEYSGTGGAGEKLFFGSGTQLSVL.

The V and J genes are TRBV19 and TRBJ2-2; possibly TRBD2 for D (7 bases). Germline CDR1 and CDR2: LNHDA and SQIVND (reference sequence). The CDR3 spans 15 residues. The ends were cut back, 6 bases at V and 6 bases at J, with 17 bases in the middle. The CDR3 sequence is CASSPFGEGAGELFF. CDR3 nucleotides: TGTGCCAGTAGCCCTTTTGGGGAGGGGGCCGGGGAGCTGTTTTTT. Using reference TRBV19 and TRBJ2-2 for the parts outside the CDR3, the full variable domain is DGGITQSPKYLFRKEGQNVTLSCEQNLNHDAMYWYRQDPGQGLRLIYYSQIVNDFQKGDIAEGYSVSREKKESFPLTVTSAQKNPTAFYLCASSPFGEGAGELFFGEGSRLTVL.

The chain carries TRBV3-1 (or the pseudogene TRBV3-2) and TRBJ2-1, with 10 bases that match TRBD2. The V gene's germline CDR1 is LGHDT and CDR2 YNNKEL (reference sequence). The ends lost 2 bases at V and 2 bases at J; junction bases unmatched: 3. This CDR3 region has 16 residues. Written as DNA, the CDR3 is TGTGCCAGCAGCCAAACTAGCGGGGTTACCTACAATGAGCAGTTCTTC. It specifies CASSQTSGVTYNEQFF.

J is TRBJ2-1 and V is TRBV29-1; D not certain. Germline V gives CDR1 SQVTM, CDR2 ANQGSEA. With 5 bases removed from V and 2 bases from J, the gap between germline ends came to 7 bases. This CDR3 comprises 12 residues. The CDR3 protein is CSVQAPYNEQFF. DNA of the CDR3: TGCAGCGTTCAGGCCCCCTACAATGAGCAGTTCTTC.

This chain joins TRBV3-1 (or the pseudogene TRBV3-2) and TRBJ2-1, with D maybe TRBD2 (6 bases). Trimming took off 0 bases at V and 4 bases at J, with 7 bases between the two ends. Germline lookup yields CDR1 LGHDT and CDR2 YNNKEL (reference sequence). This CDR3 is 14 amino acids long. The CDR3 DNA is TGTGCCAGCAGCCAAGATGCGGGATACAATGAGCAGTTCTTC. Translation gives CASSQDAGYNEQFF.

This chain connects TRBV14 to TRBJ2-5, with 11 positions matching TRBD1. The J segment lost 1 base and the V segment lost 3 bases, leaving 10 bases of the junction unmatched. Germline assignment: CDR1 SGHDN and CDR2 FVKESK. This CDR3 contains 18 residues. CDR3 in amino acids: CASSQAEVGTGGQETQYF. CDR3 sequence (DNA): TGTGCCAGCAGCCAGGCCGAGGTTGGGACAGGGGGCCAAGAGACCCAGTACTTC.

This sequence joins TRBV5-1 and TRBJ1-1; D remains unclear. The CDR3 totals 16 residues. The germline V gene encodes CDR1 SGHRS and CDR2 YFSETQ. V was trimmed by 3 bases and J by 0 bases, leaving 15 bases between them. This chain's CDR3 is CASSSGPRLMNTEAFF. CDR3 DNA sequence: TGCGCCAGCAGCTCTGGCCCGAGACTCATGAACACTGAAGCTTTCTTT. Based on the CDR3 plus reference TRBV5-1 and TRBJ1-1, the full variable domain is KAGVTQTPRYLIKTRGQQVTLSCSPISGHRSVSWYQQTPGQGLQFLFEYFSETQRNKGNFPGRFSGRQFSNSRSEMNVSTLELGDSALYLCASSSGPRLMNTEAFFGQGTRLTVV.

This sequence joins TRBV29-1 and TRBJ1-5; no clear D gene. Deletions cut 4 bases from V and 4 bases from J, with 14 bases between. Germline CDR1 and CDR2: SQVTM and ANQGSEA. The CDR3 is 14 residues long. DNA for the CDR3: TGCAGCGTTGCGGAGGGAGGATCTAATCAGCCCCAGCATTTT. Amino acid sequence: CSVAEGGSNQPQHF.

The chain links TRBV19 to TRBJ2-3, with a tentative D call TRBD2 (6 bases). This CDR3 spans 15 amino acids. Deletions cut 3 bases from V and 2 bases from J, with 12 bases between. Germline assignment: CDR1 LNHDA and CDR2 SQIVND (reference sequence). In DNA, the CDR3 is TGTGCCAGTAGTATTGGGGGGACGGTCACAGATACGCAGTATTTT. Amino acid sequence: CASSIGGTVTDTQYF.

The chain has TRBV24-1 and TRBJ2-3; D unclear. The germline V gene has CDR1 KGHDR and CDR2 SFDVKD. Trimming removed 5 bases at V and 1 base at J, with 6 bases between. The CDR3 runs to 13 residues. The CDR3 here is CATSALGTDTQYF. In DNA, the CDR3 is TGTGCCACCAGTGCCCTAGGCACAGATACGCAGTATTTT.

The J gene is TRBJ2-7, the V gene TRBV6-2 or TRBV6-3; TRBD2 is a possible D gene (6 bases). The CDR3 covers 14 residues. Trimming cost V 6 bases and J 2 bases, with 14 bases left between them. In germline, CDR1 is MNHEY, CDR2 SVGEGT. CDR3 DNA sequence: TGTGCCAGCAGCCTGGGACTGGTTCCCTACGAGCAGTACTTC. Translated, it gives CASSLGLVPYEQYF.

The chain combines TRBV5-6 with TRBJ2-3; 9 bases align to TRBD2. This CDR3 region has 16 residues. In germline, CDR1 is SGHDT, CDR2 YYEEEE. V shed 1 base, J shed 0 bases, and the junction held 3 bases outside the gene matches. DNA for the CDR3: TGTGCCAGCAGCTTGTTTACTAGCGGGAGCACAGATACGCAGTATTTT. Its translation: CASSLFTSGSTDTQYF.

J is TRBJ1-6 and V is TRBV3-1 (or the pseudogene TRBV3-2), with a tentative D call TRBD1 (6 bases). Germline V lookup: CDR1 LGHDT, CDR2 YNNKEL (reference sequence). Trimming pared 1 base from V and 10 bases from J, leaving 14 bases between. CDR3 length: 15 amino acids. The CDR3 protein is CASSQGAGEGSPLHF. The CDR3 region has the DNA TGTGCCAGCAGCCAAGGGGCAGGGGAGGGGTCACCCCTCCACTTT.

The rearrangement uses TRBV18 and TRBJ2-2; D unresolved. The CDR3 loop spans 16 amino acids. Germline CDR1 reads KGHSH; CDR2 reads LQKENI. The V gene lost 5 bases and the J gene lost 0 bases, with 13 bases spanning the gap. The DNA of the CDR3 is TGTGCCAGCTCAACAACAGCCAACTCGAACACCGGGGAGCTGTTTTTT. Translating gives CASSTTANSNTGELFF.

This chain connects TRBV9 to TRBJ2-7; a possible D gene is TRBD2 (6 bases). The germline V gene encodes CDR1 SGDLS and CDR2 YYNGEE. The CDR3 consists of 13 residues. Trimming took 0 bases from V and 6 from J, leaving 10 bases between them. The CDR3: CASSVVTGGEQYF. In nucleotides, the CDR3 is TGTGCCAGCAGCGTAGTTACCGGGGGCGAGCAGTACTTC. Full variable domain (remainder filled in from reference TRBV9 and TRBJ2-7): DSGVTQTPKHLITATGQRVTLRCSPRSGDLSVYWYQQSLDQGLQFLIQYYNGEERAKGNILERFSAQQFPDLHSELNLSSLELGDSALYFCASSVVTGGEQYFGPGTRLTVT.